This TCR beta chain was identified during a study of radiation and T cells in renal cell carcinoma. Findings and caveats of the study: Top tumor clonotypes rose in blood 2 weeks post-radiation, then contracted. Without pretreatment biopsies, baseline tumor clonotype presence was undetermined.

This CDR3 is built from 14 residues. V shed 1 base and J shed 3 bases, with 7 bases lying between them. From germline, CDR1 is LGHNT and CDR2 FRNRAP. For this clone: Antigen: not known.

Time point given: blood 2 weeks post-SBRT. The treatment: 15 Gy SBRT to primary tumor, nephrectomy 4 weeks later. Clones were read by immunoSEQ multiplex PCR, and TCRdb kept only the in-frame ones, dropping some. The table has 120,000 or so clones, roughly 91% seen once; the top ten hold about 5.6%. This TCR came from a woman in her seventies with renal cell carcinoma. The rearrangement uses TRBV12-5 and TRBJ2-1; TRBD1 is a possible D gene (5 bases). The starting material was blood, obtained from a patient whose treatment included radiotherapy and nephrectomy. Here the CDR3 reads CASGLATVYNEQFF. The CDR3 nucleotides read TGTGCTAGTGGTTTGGCGACAGTCTACAATGAGCAGTTCTTC.